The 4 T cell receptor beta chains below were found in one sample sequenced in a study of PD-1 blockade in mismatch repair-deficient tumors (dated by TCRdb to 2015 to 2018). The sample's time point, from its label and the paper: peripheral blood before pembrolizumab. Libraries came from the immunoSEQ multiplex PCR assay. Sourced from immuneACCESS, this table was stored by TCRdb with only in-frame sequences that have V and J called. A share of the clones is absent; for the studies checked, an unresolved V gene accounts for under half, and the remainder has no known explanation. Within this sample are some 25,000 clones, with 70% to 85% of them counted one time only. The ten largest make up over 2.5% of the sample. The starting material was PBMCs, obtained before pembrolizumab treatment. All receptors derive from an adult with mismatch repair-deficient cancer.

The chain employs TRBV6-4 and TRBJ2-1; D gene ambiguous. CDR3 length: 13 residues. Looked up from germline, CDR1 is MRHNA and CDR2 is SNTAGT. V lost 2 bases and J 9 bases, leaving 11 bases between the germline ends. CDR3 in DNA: TGTGCCAGCAGTGACGGCGACACCTTTGAGCAGTTCTTC. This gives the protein CASSDGDTFEQFF.

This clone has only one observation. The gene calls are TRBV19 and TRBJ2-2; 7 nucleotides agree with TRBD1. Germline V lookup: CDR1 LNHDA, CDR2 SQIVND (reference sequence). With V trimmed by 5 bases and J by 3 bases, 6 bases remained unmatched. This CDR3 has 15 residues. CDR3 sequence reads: CASSGGQWDTGELFF. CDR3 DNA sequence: TGTGCCAGTAGTGGGGGACAGTGGGACACCGGGGAGCTGTTTTTT.

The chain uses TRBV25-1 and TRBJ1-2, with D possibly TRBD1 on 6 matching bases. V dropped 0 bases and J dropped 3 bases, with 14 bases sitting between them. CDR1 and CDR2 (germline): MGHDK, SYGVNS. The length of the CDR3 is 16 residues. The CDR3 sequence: CASSEYGGPVYYGYTF. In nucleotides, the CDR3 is TGTGCCAGCAGTGAATACGGGGGGCCGGTCTACTATGGCTACACCTTC.

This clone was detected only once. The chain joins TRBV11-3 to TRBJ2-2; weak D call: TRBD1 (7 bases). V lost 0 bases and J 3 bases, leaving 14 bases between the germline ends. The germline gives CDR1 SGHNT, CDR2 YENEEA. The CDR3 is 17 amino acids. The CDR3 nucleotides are TGTGCCAGCAGCTTAGATGGGGCCAGGGGGGACACCGGGGAGCTGTTTTTT. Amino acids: CASSLDGARGDTGELFF.